A selection of T cell receptor beta chains follows, all from one sample in a study of T-cell memory formation after mild COVID-19. TCRdb re-derived calls from the 5' RACE reads in MiXCR, one entry per CDR3 protein. The sample shows a few hundred thousand distinct CDR3 sequences, 28% of them seen only once. The material sequenced was PBMCs or a T cell subset sorted from them (not recorded which). The source is an adult woman who had mild COVID-19 (a few samples of this study predate the infection). Cell type and time point are not known. The CDR3 runs from the conserved cysteine through the conserved F or W. A D gene is named only where the DNA matches it firmly. Only some rows state a clone size, as once, few, many or a class for expanded clones.

v_call,d_call,j_call,clone_size,cdr3_nt,cdr3_aa
TRBV20-1,.,TRBJ2-3,few,TGCAGTGCTCCCCGACAGAGCACAGATACGCAGTATTTT,CSAPRQSTDTQYF
TRBV3-1,.,TRBJ2-5,.,TGTGCCAGCAGCCAACAGGGAAGATCCCAAGAGACCCAGTACTTC,CASSQQGRSQETQYF
TRBV7-9,.,TRBJ2-1,.,TGTGCCAGCAGCACCAGAGAGGGGGGCTACAATGAGCAGTTCTTC,CASSTREGGYNEQFF
TRBV5-5,.,TRBJ2-1,.,TGTGCCAGCAGCCAGGACAATGCTGAGCAGTTCTTC,CASSQDNAEQFF
TRBV12-3/TRBV12-4,TRBD1,TRBJ1-2,.,TGTGCCAGCAGTTTAGATCGGACAGGGAGTTATGGCTACACCTTC,CASSLDRTGSYGYTF
TRBV11-2,.,TRBJ1-1,few,TGTGCCAGCAGCTTTGATACAGGGCGCGCTTTCTTT,CASSFDTGRAFF
TRBV12-3/TRBV12-4,.,TRBJ1-4,.,TGTGCCAGCAGTTTGGGGATAAATGAAAAACTGTTTTTT,CASSLGINEKLFF
TRBV25-1,.,TRBJ2-3,.,TGTGCCAGCAGTGAAGGTGGCGGGACAGTCACAGATACGCAGTATTTT,CASSEGGGTVTDTQYF
TRBV7-9,.,TRBJ1-1,few,TGTGCCAGCAGCCCATGGACCCTCGAGAACACTGAAGCTTTCTTT,CASSPWTLENTEAFF
TRBV27,.,TRBJ2-7,few,TGTGCCAGCAGTCCTCAGGTCAGCTCCTACGAGCAGTACTTC,CASSPQVSSYEQYF
TRBV20-1,.,TRBJ2-2,many,TGCAGTGCTCGGTTAAACACCGGGGAGCTGTTTTTT,CSARLNTGELFF
TRBV11-2,TRBD1,TRBJ1-1,few,TGTGCCAGCAGCTCCTCGGACAGGATGAACACTGAAGCTTTCTTT,CASSSSDRMNTEAFF
TRBV12-3/TRBV12-4,TRBD1,TRBJ2-1,few,TGTGCCAGCAGAAGTTCGGACAGGCACGCCTCCTACAATGAGCAGTTCTTC,CASRSSDRHASYNEQFF
TRBV6-5,TRBD1,TRBJ2-7,.,TGTGCCAGCAGCCCCGACAGGGGGCCTCTGTACGAGCAGTACTTC,CASSPDRGPLYEQYF
TRBV7-2,TRBD1,TRBJ1-6,few,TGTGCCAGCAGCGTCGACAGGGGTCGGATGAATTCACCCCTCCACTTT,CASSVDRGRMNSPLHF
TRBV7-2,TRBD1,TRBJ2-1,few,TGTGCCAGCAGCTCCAGAGACAGGGATGAGCAGTTCTTC,CASSSRDRDEQFF
TRBV7-2,TRBD2,TRBJ2-3,few,TGTGCCAGCAGGCTAACTAGCGCGAGGTGGACAGATACGCAGTATTTT,CASRLTSARWTDTQYF
TRBV6-4,TRBD2,TRBJ2-1,.,TGTGCCAGCAGTGACTCCCGGGGGGAGCACAATGAGCAGTTCTTC,CASSDSRGEHNEQFF
TRBV9,TRBD1,TRBJ1-4,few,TGTGCCAGCAGCGTAGACGGGACAGAGAATGAAAAACTGTTTTTT,CASSVDGTENEKLFF
TRBV7-2,.,TRBJ2-1,.,TGTGCCAGCAGCTCCGGGAGGACAGGCCAGCAGTTCTTC,CASSSGRTGQQFF
TRBV13,TRBD2,TRBJ2-5,.,TGTGCCAGCAGCCCTCCGGGACTAGCGGGGGTGGAGACCCAGTACTTC,CASSPPGLAGVETQYF
TRBV20-1,.,TRBJ2-1,few,TGCAGTGCAGACGACCGCCCCGGTGAGCAGTTCTTC,CSADDRPGEQFF
TRBV25-1,TRBD1,TRBJ1-2,few,TGTGCCAGCAGTGAATGGACAGGGGGCACGAGCTACACCTTC,CASSEWTGGTSYTF
TRBV4-1,TRBD1,TRBJ2-1,few,TGCGCCAGCACGCAAACGGGACAGGGGGTGGGGGAGCAGTTCTTC,CASTQTGQGVGEQFF
TRBV5-1,.,TRBJ2-5,few,TGCGCCAGCAGCTTGGTGGATAAAGAGACCCAGTACTTC,CASSLVDKETQYF
TRBV13,TRBD1,TRBJ2-2,.,TGTGCCAGCAGGCCCAGGGACAGTAACACCGGGGAGCTGTTTTTT,CASRPRDSNTGELFF
TRBV20-1,.,TRBJ1-2,few,TGCAGTGCTAGCTACAGCTATGGCTACACCTTC,CSASYSYGYTF
TRBV6-4,TRBD2,TRBJ2-7,few,TGTGCCAGCAGTCCAGGACTAGCGCGCGAGCAGTACTTC,CASSPGLAREQYF
TRBV20-1,.,TRBJ1-5,.,TGCAGTGGGAGGGCAGATATTAATCAGCCCCAGCATTTT,CSGRADINQPQHF
TRBV7-9,.,TRBJ2-1,.,TGTGCCAGCAGCCCCGCCGACCCGTTCTTC,CASSPADPFF
TRBV7-2,.,TRBJ2-2,.,TGTGACAGCAGCTTAGCTTTAGGGCTAGCCGCCGGGGAGCTGTTTTTT,CDSSLALGLAAGELFF
TRBV7-9,.,TRBJ2-1,few,TGTGCCAGCAACCCCCCGGGACACAATGAGCAGTTCTTC,CASNPPGHNEQFF
TRBV21-1,.,TRBJ2-7,.,TGTGCCATCCCTGAGGACAGGGAGGACGAGCAGTACTTC,CAIPEDREDEQYF